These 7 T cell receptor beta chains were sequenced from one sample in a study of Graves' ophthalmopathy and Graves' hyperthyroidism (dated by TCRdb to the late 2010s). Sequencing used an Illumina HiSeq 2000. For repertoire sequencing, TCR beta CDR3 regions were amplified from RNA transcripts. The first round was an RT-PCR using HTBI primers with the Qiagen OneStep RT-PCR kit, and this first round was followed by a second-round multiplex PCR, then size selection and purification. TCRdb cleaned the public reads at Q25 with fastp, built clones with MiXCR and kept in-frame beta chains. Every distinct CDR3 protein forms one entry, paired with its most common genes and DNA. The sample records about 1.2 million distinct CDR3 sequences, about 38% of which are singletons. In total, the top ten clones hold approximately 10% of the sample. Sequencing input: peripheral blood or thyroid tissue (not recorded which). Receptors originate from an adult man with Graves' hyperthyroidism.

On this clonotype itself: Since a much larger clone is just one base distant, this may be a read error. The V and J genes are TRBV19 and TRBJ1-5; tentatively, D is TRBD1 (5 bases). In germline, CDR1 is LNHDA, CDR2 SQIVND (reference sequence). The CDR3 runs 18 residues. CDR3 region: CASGIRTQSALGNQPQHF. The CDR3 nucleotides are TGTGCCAGTGGTATTAGGACACAAAGTGCTCTTGGCAATCAGCCCCAGCATTTT.

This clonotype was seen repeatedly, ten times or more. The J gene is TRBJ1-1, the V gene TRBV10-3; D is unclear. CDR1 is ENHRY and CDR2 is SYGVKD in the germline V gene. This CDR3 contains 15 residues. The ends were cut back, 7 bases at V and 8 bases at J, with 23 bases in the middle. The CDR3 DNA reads TGTGCCATCAAAGACGTGGACGGAAGAACCAAGGAAGCTTTCTTT. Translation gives CAIKDVDGRTKEAFF.

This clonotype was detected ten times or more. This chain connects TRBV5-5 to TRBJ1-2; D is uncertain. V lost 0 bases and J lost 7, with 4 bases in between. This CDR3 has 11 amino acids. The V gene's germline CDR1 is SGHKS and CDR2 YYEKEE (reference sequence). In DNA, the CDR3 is TGTGCCAGCAGCTTGGAGGTTGGCTACACCTTC. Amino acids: CASSLEVGYTF.

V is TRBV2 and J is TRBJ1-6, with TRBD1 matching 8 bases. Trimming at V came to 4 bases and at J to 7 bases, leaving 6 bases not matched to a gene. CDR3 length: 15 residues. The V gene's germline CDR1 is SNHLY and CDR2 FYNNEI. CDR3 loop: CASSGDQGANSPLHF. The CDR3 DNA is TGTGCCAGCAGTGGGGACCAGGGGGCGAATTCACCCCTCCACTTT.

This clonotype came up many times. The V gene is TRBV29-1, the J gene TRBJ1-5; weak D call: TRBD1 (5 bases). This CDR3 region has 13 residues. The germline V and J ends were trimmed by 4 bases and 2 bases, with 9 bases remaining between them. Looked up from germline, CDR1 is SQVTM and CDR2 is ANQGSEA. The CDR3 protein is CSVGGGGNQPQHF. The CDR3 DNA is TGCAGCGTTGGGGGCGGGGGCAATCAGCCCCAGCATTTT.

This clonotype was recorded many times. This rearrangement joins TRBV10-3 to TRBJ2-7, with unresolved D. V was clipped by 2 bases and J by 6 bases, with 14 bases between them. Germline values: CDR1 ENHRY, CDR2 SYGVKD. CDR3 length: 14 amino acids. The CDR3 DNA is TGTGCCATCAGTGAGGCGGACCTCGTGTTCGAGCAGTACTTC. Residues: CAISEADLVFEQYF.

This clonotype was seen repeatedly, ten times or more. This CDR3 is CASSFEGASGGQYF. Written as DNA, the CDR3 is TGCGCCAGCAGCTTCGAGGGAGCCTCCGGCGGGCAGTACTTC. The chain employs TRBV5-1 and TRBJ2-7; maybe TRBD2 (5 bases). The germline CDR1 and CDR2 sequences are SGHRS and YFSETQ. The CDR3 loop spans 14 amino acids. Trimming left V 2 bases short and J 9 bases short, with 18 bases between.